This T cell receptor beta chain was sequenced during a study of blood T cell repertoires in COVID-19. Trimming removed 5 bases from V and 2 bases from J; junction bases left unmatched: 7. The V gene's germline CDR1 is SGHVS and CDR2 FQNEAQ. This CDR3 contains 15 residues. The assay was immunoSEQ multiplex PCR, and TCRdb's table has in-frame clones only and misses some. The sample includes roughly 46,000 clones, about 90% of them seen just once. Sequenced input: peripheral blood. This sequence was found in a human donor with active COVID-19. The donor label of this sample is uncertain. V and J are TRBV7-8 and TRBJ1-2; 8 bases align to TRBD1. The CDR3 loop reads CASSPGTGNNYGYTF. The DNA of the CDR3 is TGTGCCAGCAGCCCCGGGACAGGCAACAACTATGGCTACACCTTC.